This TCR beta chain stems from a study of regulatory and conventional T cells in RAG deficiency. Study-wide points: Patient subsets had shorter CDR3s; Omenn Treg-Tconv overlap exceeded 85%. Omenn syndrome and CID/AS patients had about 110-fold fewer unique Treg TCR beta sequences, versus 9.5 to 10-fold elsewhere. These Omenn syndrome Treg sorts may hold peripherally activated cells instead.

Conventional CD4+ T cells were sorted from blood as CD25-low CD127-high cells. On this clone: Its cognate antigen is unknown.

The data were produced by immunoSEQ multiplex PCR, yet TCRdb's version contains in-frame clones alone and is incomplete. The sample consists of around 23,000 clones, more than 85% of them appearing once. This CDR3 is 15 amino acids long. Germline loops: CDR1 KGHSH, CDR2 LQKENI. V was cut by 3 bases and J by 0 bases, with 10 bases left in between. These sequences were also reported in another study, on regulatory T cells. This second report adds: Primers: 52 TRBV forward and 13 TRBJ reverse. In patients, unique TRB V-J pairs were restricted and V/J usage skewed, especially in Tregs.

This TCR came from a human donor in good health. Sample: CD4+ T cells sorted from blood. This chain links TRBV18 with TRBJ2-3; D unclear. CDR3 residues: CASSPLVASTDTQYF. The CDR3 bases are TGTGCCAGCTCACCTCTAGTGGCTAGCACAGATACGCAGTATTTT.